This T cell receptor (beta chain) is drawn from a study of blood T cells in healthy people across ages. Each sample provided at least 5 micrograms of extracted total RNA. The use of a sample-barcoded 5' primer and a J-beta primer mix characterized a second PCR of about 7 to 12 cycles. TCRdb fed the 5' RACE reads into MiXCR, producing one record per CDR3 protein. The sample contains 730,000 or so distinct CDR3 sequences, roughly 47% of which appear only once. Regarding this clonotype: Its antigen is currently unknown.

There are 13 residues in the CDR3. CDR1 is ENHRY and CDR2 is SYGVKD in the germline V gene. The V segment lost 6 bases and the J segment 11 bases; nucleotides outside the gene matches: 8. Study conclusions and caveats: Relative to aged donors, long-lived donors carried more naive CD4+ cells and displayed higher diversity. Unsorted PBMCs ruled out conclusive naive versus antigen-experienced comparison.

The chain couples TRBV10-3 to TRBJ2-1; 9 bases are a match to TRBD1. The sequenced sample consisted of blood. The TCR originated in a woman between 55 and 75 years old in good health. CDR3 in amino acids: CAISYGQGSQQFF. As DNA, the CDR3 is TGTGCCATCAGCTACGGACAGGGGTCGCAGCAGTTCTTC.